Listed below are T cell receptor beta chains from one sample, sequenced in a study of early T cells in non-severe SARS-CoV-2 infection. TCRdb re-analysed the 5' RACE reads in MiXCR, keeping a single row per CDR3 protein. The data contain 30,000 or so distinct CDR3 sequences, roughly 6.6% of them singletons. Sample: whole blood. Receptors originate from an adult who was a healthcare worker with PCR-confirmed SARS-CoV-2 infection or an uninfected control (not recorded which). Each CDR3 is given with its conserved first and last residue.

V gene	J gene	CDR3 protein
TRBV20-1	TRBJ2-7	CSAARPGLSYEQYF
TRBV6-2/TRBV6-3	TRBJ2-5	CASSSQETQYF
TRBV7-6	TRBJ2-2	CASSPPAGELFF
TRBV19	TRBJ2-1	CASTPTVAYNEQFF
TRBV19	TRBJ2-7	CASSINAGWAEQYF
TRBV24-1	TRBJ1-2	CATRDSFYGYTF
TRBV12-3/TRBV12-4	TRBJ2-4	CASSLGLAGNIQYF
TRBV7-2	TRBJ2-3	CASSFSGGATPDTQYF
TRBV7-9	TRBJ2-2	CASSPLSGRAGTGELFF
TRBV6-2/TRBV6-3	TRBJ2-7	CAITGGQGTYEQYF
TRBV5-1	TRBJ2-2	CASSPGRPNTGELFF
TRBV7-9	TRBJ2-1	CASSLLAAASYNEQFF
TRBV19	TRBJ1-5	CASSKGDSNQPQHF
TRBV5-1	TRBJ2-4	CASSFGEKNIQYF
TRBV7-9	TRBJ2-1	CASSLYAGLAGDEQFF
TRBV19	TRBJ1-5	CASSIGQRTPQHF
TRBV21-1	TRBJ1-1	CASSKVVQGVTEAFF
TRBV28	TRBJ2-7	CASSLAGGPGEQYF
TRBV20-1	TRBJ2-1	CSARRLAGGPYNEQFF
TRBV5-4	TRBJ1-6	CASSPGQGSFSPLHF
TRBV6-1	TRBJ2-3	CASSEAPGTDTQYF
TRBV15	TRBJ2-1	CATSSGLAGNNEQFF
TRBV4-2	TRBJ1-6	CASSQVGGRTGASPLHF
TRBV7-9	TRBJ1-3	CASSLPGNTIYF
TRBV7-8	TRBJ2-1	CASSRGRISYNEQFF
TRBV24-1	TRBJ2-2	CATSDLRQGPTGELFF
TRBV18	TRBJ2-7	CASSPQPGADSYEQYF
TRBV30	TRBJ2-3	CAWSATGGTDTQYF
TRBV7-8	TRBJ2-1	CASSAVRVAAPENEQFF
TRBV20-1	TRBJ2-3	CSARVPGGTDTQYF
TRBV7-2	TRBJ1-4	CASSLTRANEKLFF